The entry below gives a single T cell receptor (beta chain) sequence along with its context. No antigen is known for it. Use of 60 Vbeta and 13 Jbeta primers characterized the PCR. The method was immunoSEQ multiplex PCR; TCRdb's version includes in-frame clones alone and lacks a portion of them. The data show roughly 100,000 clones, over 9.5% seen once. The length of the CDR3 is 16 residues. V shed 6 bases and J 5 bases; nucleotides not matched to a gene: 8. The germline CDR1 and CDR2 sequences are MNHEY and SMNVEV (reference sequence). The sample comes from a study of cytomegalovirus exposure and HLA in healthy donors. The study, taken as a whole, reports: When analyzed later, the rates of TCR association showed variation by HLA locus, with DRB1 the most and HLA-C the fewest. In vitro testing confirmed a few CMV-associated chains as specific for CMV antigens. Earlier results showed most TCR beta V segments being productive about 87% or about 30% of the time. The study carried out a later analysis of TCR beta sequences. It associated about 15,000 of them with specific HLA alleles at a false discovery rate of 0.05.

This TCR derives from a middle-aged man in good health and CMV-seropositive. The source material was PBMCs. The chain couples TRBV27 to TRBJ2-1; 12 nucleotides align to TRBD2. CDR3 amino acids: CASSLLAGGPNNEQFF. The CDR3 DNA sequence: TGTGCCAGCAGCCTCCTAGCGGGAGGGCCCAACAATGAGCAGTTCTTC.